Sequencing of this T cell receptor beta chain was carried out in a study of CD8 T cells in Susac syndrome. Study-wide results and caveats: TCR sequencing and HLA analysis covered a relatively small number of individuals.

After extraction with the RNeasy kit, roughly 0.45 to 1 ug of the RNA was reverse transcribed using random hexamers. Across 54 Vbeta and 13 Jbeta, TCR beta CDR3 was amplified with immunoSEQ multiplex PCR. Using its own MiXCR run on the immunoSEQ multiplex PCR reads, TCRdb lists one record per CDR3 protein. The table includes 150,000 or so distinct CDR3 sequences, about 91% detected once. Worth noting for this clonotype: No antigen is known for it.

FACS was used to enrich TEMRA cells, whereas the CD8+ and CD4+ T cells were obtained by negative isolation. The sequencing sample was made of CD4+ T cells from PBMCs. The TCR sequence derives from a human donor in good health.

CDR3 residues: CASSHRLETQYF. The DNA of the CDR3 is TGTGCCAGCAGCCACAGGCTAGAGACCCAGTACTTC. The J gene is TRBJ2-5, the V gene TRBV28; D might be TRBD1 (5 bases). Germline assignment: CDR1 MDHEN and CDR2 SYDVKM. Trimming took 6 bases from V and 4 from J, leaving 9 bases between them. This CDR3 comprises 12 residues.